What follows describes a single T cell receptor (beta chain). This entry belongs to a study of blood T cell repertoires in COVID-19. Background on the study: The United States, Italy and Spain were the sources of the acute and convalescent COVID-19 samples. PBMCs, B-cell-depleted T cells, or T cells were the source of the cDNA or gDNA that made up the material.

Authors' analysis steps: For nucleated cells, counts were estimated from reference gene primer amplification. Profiled with immunoSEQ multiplex PCR; TCRdb holds only in-frame clones, not every one. For V, J and clone size, that table is used; D and trimming come from the DNA. The repertoire consists of around 180,000 clones, with roughly 84% occurring once and the leading ten covering under 12%. The V end lost 4 bases, the J end lost 4 bases, and 17 bases lay between the germline ends. This CDR3 has 15 amino acids. Germline CDR1 SGDLS, CDR2 YYNGEE. The clonotype comes from a woman over 75 with active or convalescent COVID-19. The rearrangement joins TRBV9 to TRBJ1-2; D gene ambiguous. The material sequenced was peripheral blood. CDR3 DNA: TGTGCCAGCAGCCCGGCGGCCTCCCCGGGCTATGGCTACACCTTC. Its translation: CASSPAASPGYGYTF.